This T cell receptor beta chain was sequenced during a study of cytomegalovirus exposure and HLA in healthy donors. V gave up 5 bases and J gave up 6 bases; unmatched junction bases: 11. Germline values: CDR1 SEHNR, CDR2 FQNEAQ (reference sequence). This CDR3 region has 16 residues. This cohort consisted of healthy bone marrow donors. A multiplex PCR was run with 60 Vbeta primers and 13 Jbeta primers. Data came from immunoSEQ multiplex PCR; TCRdb stores just in-frame clones and leaves some out. The sample holds 70,000 to 90,000 clones, about 66% seen once. Findings and caveats of the study: Cytomegalovirus association was listed for about 180 TCR beta chains. A later analysis found common viral pathogens apparently linked to several of the most significant clusters. Later work found that TCR association rates differed between HLA loci; DRB1 had the most and HLA-C the fewest.

Concerning this clone: The antigen is undetermined. This same CDR3 is encoded by further DNA sequences in the sample.

This clonotype was obtained from a man aged 55 to 69 in good health and CMV-seropositive. The chain carries TRBV7-9 and TRBJ2-3; 10 bases align to TRBD2. The sequenced material came from PBMCs. The chain's CDR3 is CASSPKRGGGEDTQYF. In DNA form, the CDR3 reads TGTGCCAGCAGCCCTAAGCGGGGGGGCGGAGAGGATACGCAGTATTTT.